These T cell receptor beta chains were read from a single sample in a study of blood T cell repertoires in COVID-19. This table comes from immunoSEQ multiplex PCR, and its TCRdb copy is limited to in-frame clones, with some not included. The table shows around 190,000 clones, with about 88% occurring only once. The sequencing input was PBMCs or T cells enriched from blood (not recorded which). These receptors were collected from a woman aged 40 to 55 in a cohort exposed to, infected with or recovered from COVID-19 (not recorded which). Both conserved end residues are trimmed from each CDR3. D genes are given only for firm matches.

V	J	D	CDR3
TRBV21-1	TRBJ1-2	NA	ASRKPPGPRDGYT
TRBV4-1	TRBJ2-1	NA	ASSQRASPGNEQF
TRBV12-3/TRBV12-4	TRBJ1-1	NA	ASSSQGTEAF
TRBV4-1	TRBJ2-7	TRBD1	ASSQDAGRGSEQY
TRBV5-1	TRBJ1-3	NA	ASSGQSSGNTIY
TRBV11-2	TRBJ1-2	NA	ASSLVGQPYGYT
TRBV5-6	TRBJ2-4	NA	ASSLAGELAKNIQY
TRBV20-1	TRBJ1-6	NA	SASGQGISPLH
TRBV3-1/TRBV3-2	TRBJ1-2	NA	ASSQETAHYGYT
TRBV18	TRBJ1-1	TRBD1	ASSPLTGGSGTEAF
TRBV6-6	TRBJ1-2	NA	ASSSLGVDYGYT
TRBV7-6	TRBJ1-4	NA	ASSLEGATNEKLF
TRBV18	TRBJ1-1	TRBD1	ASSQGQAMNTEAF
TRBV5-1	TRBJ2-2	TRBD2	ASNKAGANTGELF
TRBV6-1	TRBJ2-3	NA	ASSDEALPEYTQY
TRBV10-2	TRBJ1-2	NA	ASSESIFGALNYGYT
TRBV9	TRBJ1-1	NA	ASSVAEGLAEAF
TRBV5-1	TRBJ1-2	NA	ASSLVAGNYGYT
TRBV3-1/TRBV3-2	TRBJ2-7	NA	ASSRSHQNYEQY
TRBV10-3	TRBJ2-5	TRBD2	AISGLAGEGGRETQY
TRBV11-2	TRBJ2-2	TRBD1	ASSLVGGVTGELF
TRBV14	TRBJ1-2	TRBD1	ASSPHTGTGGYGYT
TRBV3-1/TRBV3-2	TRBJ2-1	TRBD2	ASSQVQRGGEQF
TRBV6-5	TRBJ1-1	TRBD1	ASSYLQGALDTEAF
TRBV12-3/TRBV12-4	TRBJ2-7	NA	ASSSGQANEQY
TRBV2	TRBJ1-6	NA	ATGTYNSPLH
TRBV11-2	TRBJ2-7	NA	ASSSTYEQY
TRBV28	TRBJ2-7	NA	ASSFPGGATYEQY
TRBV5-1	TRBJ1-1	NA	ASSLVAGMNTEAF
TRBV27	TRBJ2-2	NA	ASVSGLGGTGELF
TRBV4-1	TRBJ1-1	NA	ASSQEIKAGAF
TRBV27	TRBJ2-3	TRBD2	ASSLWTSPDTQY
TRBV10-3	TRBJ1-1	NA	AISEFWGENTEAF
TRBV13	TRBJ2-5	NA	ASSLGRETQY
TRBV11-3	TRBJ1-2	NA	ASSYTGHGYT
TRBV5-4	TRBJ2-2	TRBD2	ASSLGAGVGTGELF
TRBV27	TRBJ1-1	NA	ASSLARVNTEAF
TRBV6-4	TRBJ2-2	NA	ASSDSREGVTGELF
TRBV6-5	TRBJ2-5	NA	ASSPGVGFETQY
TRBV7-9	TRBJ2-2	NA	ASSLSRGVGELF
TRBV7-6	TRBJ2-7	TRBD2	ASSLETSGSAYEQY
TRBV3-1/TRBV3-2	TRBJ2-3	TRBD2	ASSPSRVAGSDTQY
TRBV11-2	TRBJ1-1	NA	ASSLRQLGTEAF
TRBV18	TRBJ2-2	TRBD2	ASSPGAGGRNTGELF
TRBV10-1	TRBJ2-3	NA	ASSLEATTTDTQY
TRBV7-9	TRBJ1-2	TRBD1	ASSLSAGGNGYT
TRBV6-5	TRBJ1-4	TRBD1	ASDGTGDEKLF
TRBV6-2/TRBV6-3	TRBJ2-5	TRBD2	ASSETSGGGETQY